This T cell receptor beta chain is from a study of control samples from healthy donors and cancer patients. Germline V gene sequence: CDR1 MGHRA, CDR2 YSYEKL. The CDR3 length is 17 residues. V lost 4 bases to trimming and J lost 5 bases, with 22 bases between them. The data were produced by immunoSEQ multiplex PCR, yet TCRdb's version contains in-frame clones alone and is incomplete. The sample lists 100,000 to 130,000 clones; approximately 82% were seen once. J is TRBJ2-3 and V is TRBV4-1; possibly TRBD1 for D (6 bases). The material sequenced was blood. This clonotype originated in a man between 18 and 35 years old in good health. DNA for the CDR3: TGCGCCAGCAGCCTAGATAAGTCCGAAAAAGGGGGAGATACGCAGTATTTT. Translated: CASSLDKSEKGGDTQYF.